Shown below are 8 T cell receptor gamma chains from a single sample sequenced in a study of gamma delta lymphoproliferative disorders and STAT genes (dated by TCRdb to about 2018). For TCR sequencing, genomic DNA was taken from peripheral blood mononuclear cells isolated from both patients and controls. The method behind the library was multiplex PCR. Data came from an Illumina MiSeq. Public reads were reanalyzed in TCRdb with CATT, and rows carrying the same DNA were merged afterwards. The sample data list about 540 gamma-chain clones, and 25% to 30% of these were observed just once. The top ten clones comprise about three fifths of the sample. The specimen was blood. The receptors here all came from a human donor in good health.

J is TRGJP2 and V is TRGV2. TCRdb offers no J gene call, so here the DNA was matched to germline to obtain one. The trim removed 1 base at V and 10 bases at J, leaving 9 bases unmatched. This CDR3 spans 14 amino acids. Germline V CDR1 and CDR2: EGSNGY, YDSYNSKV. In DNA form, the CDR3 reads TGTGCCACCTGGGACGGCCGGTGGGGTTGGATCAAGACGTTT. Translated: CATWDGRWGWIKTF.

The V gene is TRGV2, the J gene TRGJP2. Here the J gene came from matching the DNA to germline, since TCRdb omits it. Germline trimming cut 12 bases from V and 0 bases from J; bases unmatched to any gene: 19. Per germline, CDR1 EGSNGY and CDR2 YDSYNSKV. The CDR3 totals 17 residues. CDR3 nucleotides: TGTGCCCCCAAAGGACAGCTTCGAGATAGTAGTGATTGGATCAAGACGTTT. Residues: CAPKGQLRDSSDWIKTF.

In the case of this clone: Because the CDR3's place on the DNA is in doubt, the DNA is left out and the CDR3 is given as listed by TCRdb. The V gene call reads TRGV10; no J gene was called. TRGV10 is identified as an open reading frame with a role that is uncertain. The CDR3 adds up to 17 amino acids, both ends counted. Here the CDR3 reads CTTVLRGIRLNYYKKLF.

This clone was counted between two and nine times. This is likely an artifact of a read error, given a far larger clone one base away. This sample also contains other DNA sequences that code for the same CDR3. V gene TRGV2 was called; the J gene was not. The CDR3 is made up of 16 amino acids. Germline V CDR1 and CDR2: EGSNGY, YDSYNSKV. CDR3 DNA: TGTGCCACCTGGGACGGGCCGTCTCGTTTTTATTATAAGAAACTCTTC. Amino acids: CATWDGPSRFYYKKLF.

This clone was detected only a few times. This CDR3 is CAAWGVTGWFKIF. CDR3 nucleotides: TGTGCTGCGTGGGGCGTAACTGGTTGGTTCAAGATATTT. V usage is TRGV10 and J usage is TRGJP1. TCRdb does not report a J gene; here it was assigned by matching the DNA to germline references. TRGV10 is an open reading frame whose function is uncertain. The CDR3 is made up of 13 amino acids. Trimming at V came to 8 bases and at J to 5 bases, leaving 6 bases not matched to a gene.

This CDR3 is CAAWDSNTTGWFKIF. The CDR3 DNA sequence: TGTGCTGCGTGGGATTCGAATACCACTGGTTGGTTCAAGATATTT. The chain employs TRGV10 and TRGJP1. TCRdb offers no J gene call, so here the DNA was matched to germline to obtain one. TRGV10 is recorded as an ORF, its role being uncertain. CDR3 length equals 15 residues. Losses at the gene ends were 8 bases for V and 0 bases for J; bases not matched to a gene: 7.

This clone is deemed large. The chain uses TRGV2 and TRGJ1 or TRGJ2. Assignment of the J gene here rests on matching the DNA to germline, because TCRdb gives none. This CDR3 comprises 14 residues. With 0 bases clipped from V and 5 bases from J, the junction kept 7 bases outside the gene matches. Germline V gives CDR1 EGSNGY, CDR2 YDSYNSKV. The CDR3 region is CATWDGPLDYKKLF. CDR3 DNA sequence: TGTGCCACCTGGGACGGGCCATTGGATTATAAGAAACTCTTT.

This clone came up a few times. The protein TCRdb gives is from a much larger clone and does not agree with this DNA's translation at residue 9, likely a read error; the protein shown here comes from the DNA. The chain joins TRGV4 to TRGJ1 or TRGJ2. TCRdb records no J gene; here it was assigned by comparing the DNA to germline. After removal of 0 bases from V and 0 bases from J, the junction contained 23 bases not matched to a gene. Germline CDR1 EGSTGY, CDR2 YDSYTSSV. The CDR3 covers 21 residues. CDR3 amino acids: CATWDGPGCSAPVSNYYKKLF. In DNA, the CDR3 is TGTGCCACCTGGGATGGGCCGGGCTGCTCGGCCCCCGTATCGAATTATTATAAGAAACTCTTT.